One sample yielded the 8 T cell receptor beta chains listed below, sequenced in a study of spatial heterogeneity in lung cancer. Study conclusions and caveats: Tumor mutation counts were tracked by expanded intratumoral alpha and beta TCR counts.

Documented time point: sample taken at primary tumor resection. TCRdb reanalysed the 5' RACE reads using MiXCR and keeps one entry per CDR3 protein. The top ten hold 9.9% of the sample, which has tens of thousands of distinct CDR3 sequences, about 4.5% seen once. Which antigens these TCRs recognize remains unknown. This specimen consisted of lung tumor tissue, obtained at surgery. These receptors came from a male donor with early-stage non-small cell lung cancer.

By sample fraction, this clonotype is medium-sized. The V and J genes are TRBV27 and TRBJ2-7; TRBD1 matches at 8 bases. The ends lost 1 base at V and 6 bases at J; junction bases unmatched: 8. This CDR3 spans 15 amino acids. Germline V gene sequence: CDR1 MNHEY, CDR2 SMNVEV (reference sequence). The CDR3 sequence is CASSLYPWTGSEQYF. As DNA, the CDR3 is TGTGCCAGCAGTTTATACCCCTGGACAGGGAGCGAGCAGTACTTC.

This clonotype was counted many times. V gene TRBV28 combines with J gene TRBJ1-4; D ambiguous. The CDR3 contains 14 residues. Trimming removed 11 bases from V and 5 bases from J, with 18 bases in between. CDR1 and CDR2 from the germline V gene are MDHEN and SYDVKM. CDR3 coding DNA: TGTGCCTCCTCAGGAGGTGCCCAGAATGAAAAACTGTTTTTT. Residues: CASSGGAQNEKLFF.

There are many counts of this clonotype. The chain joins TRBV24-1 to TRBJ2-1, with D uncertain. Trimming shortened V by 6 bases and J by 9 bases, and 23 bases separated the two germline ends. CDR1 and CDR2 (germline): KGHDR, SFDVKD. The CDR3 is made up of 16 amino acids. The CDR3 is CATSSPTGDTWVEQFF. CDR3 coding DNA: TGTGCCACCAGTAGCCCGACCGGAGACACCTGGGTTGAGCAGTTCTTC.

Many counts were recorded for this clonotype. The rearrangement links TRBV28 to TRBJ2-3; D is possibly TRBD1 (6 bases). Germline V gene lookup returns CDR1 MDHEN and CDR2 SYDVKM. V lost 6 bases, J lost 0 bases, and 13 bases lay in between. This CDR3 contains 15 residues. The CDR3: CASRRRGKSTDTQYF. The CDR3 region has the DNA TGTGCCAGCAGACGAAGGGGGAAAAGCACAGATACGCAGTATTTT.

This clonotype was seen many times. The chain is built from TRBV5-1 and TRBJ1-1; 8 bases are shared with TRBD1. The CDR3 covers 12 residues. Germline loops: CDR1 SGHRS, CDR2 YFSETQ. With 4 bases clipped from V and 8 bases from J, the junction kept 4 bases outside the gene matches. In DNA form, the CDR3 reads TGCGCCAGCAGCCTAGGACAGGGAGAAGCTTTCTTT. The encoded protein is CASSLGQGEAFF.

In its sample, this clonotype was seen many times. V usage is TRBV5-4 and J usage is TRBJ2-7; D is tentatively TRBD1 or TRBD2 (5 bases each). Looked up from germline, CDR1 is SGHNT and CDR2 is YYREEE (reference sequence). The CDR3 sequence is 17 residues long. Trimming stripped 3 bases from V and 1 base from J, with 20 bases between. Written as DNA, the CDR3 is TGTGCCAGCAGCTCACTATTCCCGGGGCGAGGGTCCTACGAGCAGTACTTC. It translates to CASSSLFPGRGSYEQYF.

At least ten counts were recorded for this clonotype. The chain is built from TRBV7-2 and TRBJ2-7, with D tentatively TRBD1 (6 bases). The germline gives CDR1 SGHTA, CDR2 FQGNSA. V was trimmed by 4 bases and J by 3 bases, leaving 7 bases between them. This CDR3 spans 12 amino acids. The CDR3 DNA is TGTGCCAGCAGCTCACAGGGCTACGAGCAGTACTTC. Translation: CASSSQGYEQYF.

In this sample, this clonotype turned up many times. The chain recombines TRBV4-3 with TRBJ2-3; D is possibly TRBD2 (6 bases). Germline V gene lookup returns CDR1 LGHNA and CDR2 YSLEER. The ends were cut back, 2 bases at V and 7 bases at J, with 10 bases in the middle. CDR3 length: 13 amino acids. In nucleotides, the CDR3 is TGCGCCAGCAGCCAATTGGGGGGAAATACGCAGTATTTT. Its protein is CASSQLGGNTQYF.